Listed below are T cell receptor beta chains from one sample, sequenced in a study of identical twins. MiXCR was run by TCRdb on the 5' RACE reads, yielding one entry per CDR3 protein. The sample holds fewer than 450,000 distinct CDR3 sequences; roughly 9% are singletons and the top ten take approximately 9.3%. Sequencing used naive T cells sorted from blood. These receptors originate from a woman aged 45-65 years in good health. Both conserved end residues are part of each CDR3. The D gene is left open where the match is weak. Clone sizes are given selectively: once, few, many, or a class where the clone is expanded.

TRBJ2-1	NA	TRBV10-1	TRBD2	CASSERAGLADYNEQFF	TGCGCCAGCAGTGAGCGGGCTGGCCTAGCGGATTACAATGAGCAGTTCTTC
TRBJ1-5	few	TRBV3-1	NA	CASSHGWENQPQHF	TGTGCCAGCAGCCACGGATGGGAAAATCAGCCCCAGCATTTT
TRBJ2-5	few	TRBV5-1	NA	CASSLIAQETQYF	TGCGCCAGCAGCTTAATCGCCCAAGAGACCCAGTACTTC
TRBJ1-3	few	TRBV2	NA	CASSEDVYSGNTIYF	TGTGCCAGCAGTGAAGACGTCTACTCTGGAAACACCATATATTTT
TRBJ2-1	few	TRBV5-1	TRBD2	CASSLGGSSGNYNEQFF	TGCGCCAGCAGCTTGGGGGGTTCTAGCGGGAATTACAATGAGCAGTTCTTC
TRBJ2-1	few	TRBV13	TRBD2	CASSFLAGGGYEQFF	TGTGCCAGCAGCTTCCTAGCGGGAGGGGGGTATGAGCAGTTCTTC
TRBJ1-5	few	TRBV28	NA	CAMATGNQPQHF	TGTGCCATGGCGACAGGCAATCAGCCCCAGCATTTT
TRBJ1-3	many	TRBV12-3/TRBV12-4	NA	CASSPSGGNTIYF	TGTGCCAGCAGCCCGTCGGGTGGAAACACCATATATTTT
TRBJ2-1	NA	TRBV5-1	TRBD2	CASSFAGGYNEQFF	TGCGCCAGCAGCTTTGCGGGGGGCTACAATGAGCAGTTCTTC
TRBJ1-5	many	TRBV5-1	NA	CASSAQGGSNQPQHF	TGCGCCAGCAGCGCACAGGGAGGTAGCAATCAGCCCCAGCATTTT
TRBJ2-5	many	TRBV5-1	NA	CASSLDGRKQETQYF	TGCGCCAGCAGCCTGGACGGCAGAAAACAAGAGACCCAGTACTTC
TRBJ2-1	few	TRBV5-1	TRBD1	CAGRGRNFEQFF	TGCGCCGGCAGGGGGCGAAATTTTGAGCAGTTCTTC
TRBJ2-1	NA	TRBV18	NA	CASSPPLTNEQFF	TGTGCCAGCTCACCACCGTTGACCAATGAGCAGTTCTTC
TRBJ1-1	NA	TRBV12-3/TRBV12-4	TRBD1	CASSPQQGEGGEAFF	TGTGCCAGCAGTCCCCAACAGGGGGAGGGGGGTGAAGCTTTCTTT
TRBJ2-1	many	TRBV12-3/TRBV12-4	TRBD2	CASSSGGLLYNEQFF	TGTGCCAGCAGTTCGGGGGGACTCCTTTACAATGAGCAGTTCTTC
TRBJ2-1	NA	TRBV11-2	NA	CASSLGARGGRFF	TGTGCCAGCAGCTTAGGGGCAAGGGGTGGGCGGTTCTTC
TRBJ2-2	NA	TRBV6-2/TRBV6-3	TRBD2	CASSYEPGGPSGTGELFF	TGTGCCAGCAGTTACGAGCCGGGAGGGCCCTCGGGCACCGGGGAGCTGTTTTTT
TRBJ2-7	few	TRBV19	NA	CASSIPYSTPDEQYF	TGTGCCAGTAGTATACCTTATTCAACACCGGACGAGCAGTACTTC
TRBJ2-1	NA	TRBV5-1	TRBD1	CASSLASGTGETF	TGCGCCAGCAGCTTGGCCTCCGGGACAGGGGAGACCTTC
TRBJ1-4	NA	TRBV20-1	TRBD1	CSASASLRQGVVEKLFF	TGCAGTGCTAGCGCCTCCTTGAGACAGGGGGTAGTAGAAAAACTGTTTTTT
TRBJ2-1	many	TRBV5-6	NA	CASSLDYYNEQFF	TGTGCCAGCAGCTTGGACTATTACAATGAGCAGTTCTTC
TRBJ2-1	few	TRBV29-1	NA	CSVEQGSYNEQFF	TGCAGCGTTGAACAGGGCTCCTACAATGAGCAGTTCTTC
TRBJ2-3	few	TRBV29-1	TRBD2	CSSPLAWFPDTQYF	TGCAGCTCCCCACTAGCGTGGTTTCCAGATACGCAGTATTTT
TRBJ2-1	few	TRBV21-1	NA	CASSSSGRASGEQFF	TGTGCCAGCAGTTCTAGCGGGAGGGCCTCGGGTGAGCAGTTCTTC
TRBJ1-1	NA	TRBV29-1	TRBD1	CSILPGQATEAFF	TGCAGCATTTTACCGGGACAGGCAACTGAAGCTTTCTTT
TRBJ1-4	few	TRBV7-8	TRBD1	CASSLARARTGNEKLFF	TGTGCCAGCAGCTTAGCTCGGGCTCGGACAGGGAATGAAAAACTGTTTTTT
TRBJ2-2	many	TRBV4-1	TRBD2	CASSHQTSGNWKGHTGELFF	TGCGCCAGCAGCCACCAGACTAGCGGGAATTGGAAAGGCCACACCGGGGAGCTGTTTTTT
TRBJ2-7	many	TRBV5-1	TRBD2	CASSLWTSGAYEQYF	TGCGCCAGCAGCTTGTGGACTAGCGGAGCCTACGAGCAGTACTTC
TRBJ2-1	few	TRBV12-3/TRBV12-4	NA	CASSFLAPSEQFF	TGTGCCAGCAGTTTTTTGGCTCCTAGTGAGCAGTTCTTC
TRBJ1-6	NA	TRBV5-5	NA	CASSLIGQSNSPLHF	TGTGCCAGCAGCTTGATAGGACAGTCCAATTCACCCCTCCACTTT
TRBJ2-1	few	TRBV20-1	TRBD2	CSARYIAGVNEQFF	TGCAGTGCCCGGTACATAGCGGGAGTAAATGAGCAGTTCTTC
TRBJ2-1	NA	TRBV12-5	NA	CASGLVRAEQFF	TGTGCTAGTGGTTTGGTACGGGCAGAGCAGTTCTTC
TRBJ2-3	NA	TRBV3-1	TRBD2	CANSQAGGALTDTQYF	TGTGCCAACAGCCAAGCGGGGGGAGCCCTCACAGATACGCAGTATTTT
TRBJ2-2	many	TRBV7-7	NA	CASSLSEAGELFF	TGTGCCAGCAGCTTATCTGAGGCCGGGGAGCTGTTTTTT
TRBJ2-1	few	TRBV19	NA	CASSIAAGRYNEQFF	TGTGCCAGTAGTATTGCTGCGGGAAGGTACAATGAGCAGTTCTTC
TRBJ2-5	many	TRBV2	NA	CASTTGPGAQETQYF	TGTGCCAGCACTACGGGGCCCGGGGCCCAAGAGACCCAGTACTTC
TRBJ2-2	few	TRBV7-2	NA	CASSAYLRLTGIGELFF	TGTGCCAGCTCAGCTTATTTGAGACTTACAGGCATCGGGGAGCTGTTTTTT
TRBJ2-7	few	TRBV6-1	NA	CASSELRAGEQYF	TGTGCCAGCAGTGAATTAAGGGCCGGGGAGCAGTACTTC
TRBJ1-2	many	TRBV28	TRBD1	CASRTGTGQGYTF	TGTGCCAGCAGGACCGGGACAGGGCAAGGCTACACCTTC
TRBJ2-1	NA	TRBV20-1	NA	CRAARGPYNEQFF	TGCAGAGCCGCGCGGGGACCTTACAATGAGCAGTTCTTC
TRBJ1-2	many	TRBV24-1	TRBD1	CATSGSTGYGYTF	TGTGCCACCAGTGGCTCGACAGGGTATGGCTACACCTTC
TRBJ2-1	many	TRBV12-3/TRBV12-4	NA	CASRSTGTRFGEQFF	TGTGCCAGCAGATCAACCGGGACACGGTTTGGTGAGCAGTTCTTC
TRBJ1-6	few	TRBV7-8	NA	CASSLDRQSPLHF	TGTGCCAGCAGCTTGGACAGACAGTCACCCCTCCACTTT
TRBJ1-2	few	TRBV7-9	NA	CASSFEHPYGYTF	TGTGCCAGCAGCTTCGAACACCCTTATGGCTACACCTTC
TRBJ2-2	NA	TRBV6-1	NA	CASSEEVAGTGELFF	TGTGCCAGCAGTGAAGAGGTAGCCGGCACCGGGGAGCTGTTTTTT
TRBJ1-3	many	TRBV29-1	NA	CSVEGGGRNTIYF	TGCAGCGTTGAGGGCGGCGGGCGAAACACCATATATTTT
TRBJ1-1	few	TRBV15	NA	CATSRSSNSNTEAFF	TGTGCCACCAGCAGATCGTCGAACTCGAACACTGAAGCTTTCTTT
TRBJ2-5	few	TRBV11-2	NA	CASGRLEETQYF	TGTGCCAGCGGGAGACTAGAAGAGACCCAGTACTTC